These 27 T cell receptor beta chains were sequenced from one sample in a study of blood T cell repertoires in COVID-19. Only in-frame clones appear in the TCRdb table, and some are missing; sequencing was by immunoSEQ multiplex PCR. The sample consists of about 150,000 clones, 80% to 90% of them appearing once. The sample was PBMCs or T cells enriched from blood (not recorded which). Receptors were obtained from a woman in her forties or fifties who had recovered from COVID-19.

CDR3 nucleotides: TGTGCCAGCAGTTCTCCATCCGGGGTAAGCACTGAAGCTTTCTTT. This encodes CASSSPSGVSTEAFF. The rearrangement joins TRBV6-5 to TRBJ1-1, with D uncertain. This CDR3 region has 15 residues. CDR1 is MNHEY and CDR2 is SVGAGI in the germline V gene. The germline V and J ends were trimmed by 4 bases and 4 bases, with 16 bases remaining between them.

This clone showed up just once. The chain recombines TRBV19 with TRBJ1-5, with TRBD1 identical over 9 bases. The ends lost 8 bases at V and 3 bases at J; junction bases unmatched: 14. The germline V gene has CDR1 LNHDA and CDR2 SQIVND (reference sequence). CDR3 length: 17 residues. The CDR3 nucleotides read TGTGCCAGTTTTTCCGGGACAGGGCGAAGTTCCAATCAGCCCCAGCATTTT. Its translation: CASFSGTGRSSNQPQHF. The whole variable domain, remainder taken from reference TRBV19 and TRBJ1-5, is DGGITQSPKYLFRKEGQNVTLSCEQNLNHDAMYWYRQDPGQGLRLIYYSQIVNDFQKGDIAEGYSVSREKKESFPLTVTSAQKNPTAFYLCASFSGTGRSSNQPQHFGDGTRLSIL.

This clone was found a few times. V and J are TRBV6-5 and TRBJ2-3; 9 bases align to TRBD1. Germline-derived CDR1 and CDR2 are MNHEY and SVGAGI. The CDR3 has 12 amino acids. Losses at the gene ends were 10 bases for V and 4 bases for J; bases not matched to a gene: 3. For the CDR3, the DNA is TGTGCCACGACAGGGGGTGCAGATACGCAGTATTTT. Protein product: CATTGGADTQYF.

The table lists this clone with a count of one. The CDR3 coding sequence is TGCAGCGTTGAAGCCCGGGTGAGTGAGCAGTTCTTC. Protein: CSVEARVSEQFF. This sequence joins TRBV29-1 and TRBJ2-1; D not resolved. The germline V gene has CDR1 SQVTM and CDR2 ANQGSEA. Deletions cut 1 base from V and 9 bases from J, with 10 bases between. The CDR3 runs to 12 residues.

The chain uses TRBV7-9 and TRBJ2-3, with D possibly being TRBD2 (5 bases). Germline lookup yields CDR1 SEHNR and CDR2 FQNEAQ (reference sequence). V was trimmed by 0 bases and J by 2 bases, leaving 6 bases between them. The CDR3 covers 14 residues. The CDR3 nucleotides read TGTGCCAGCAGCTTAGCGGGAGCCACAGATACGCAGTATTTT. Protein product: CASSLAGATDTQYF.

The rearrangement links TRBV27 to TRBJ2-6, with D unclear. V was trimmed by 6 bases and J by 2 bases, leaving 8 bases between them. The CDR3 has 14 amino acids. Looked up from germline, CDR1 is MNHEY and CDR2 is SMNVEV (reference sequence). The CDR3 here is CASSSLPGANVLTF. The CDR3 DNA is TGTGCCAGCAGCTCTCTCCCTGGGGCCAACGTCCTGACTTTC. The variable domain in full, with the rest retrieved from reference TRBV27 and TRBJ2-6, is EAQVTQNPRYLITVTGKKLTVTCSQNMNHEYMSWYRQDPGLGLRQIYYSMNVEVTDKGDVPEGYKVSRKEKRNFPLILESPSPNQTSLYFCASSSLPGANVLTFGAGSRLTVL.

This clone appeared once. This chain uses TRBV19 with TRBJ2-7; 7 bases map to TRBD1. In germline, CDR1 is LNHDA, CDR2 SQIVND (reference sequence). V shed 6 bases, J shed 5 bases, and the junction held 10 bases outside the gene matches. This CDR3 has 14 amino acids. This CDR3 reads CASRSTGRLDEQYF. The DNA of the CDR3 is TGTGCCAGTAGATCGACAGGGCGGTTGGACGAGCAGTACTTC.

The chain employs TRBV7-2 and TRBJ1-4; D possibly corresponds to TRBD1 (5 bases). The V and J ends lost 2 bases and 4 bases respectively, with 14 bases between them. The CDR3 contains 16 residues. Per germline, CDR1 SGHTA and CDR2 FQGNSA. The CDR3: CASSLTQGGYNEKLFF. CDR3 DNA sequence: TGTGCCAGCAGCTTAACCCAGGGTGGTTATAATGAAAAACTGTTTTTT.

This rearrangement joins TRBV6-5 to TRBJ2-3, with 9 bases aligning to TRBD1. With 8 bases clipped from V and 2 bases from J, the junction kept 8 bases outside the gene matches. Germline V gives CDR1 MNHEY, CDR2 SVGAGI. The CDR3 covers 15 residues. CDR3 in DNA: TGTGCCAGCCGGGACAGGGATTCTTACACAGATACGCAGTATTTT. Translating it yields CASRDRDSYTDTQYF.

This chain's CDR3 is CASSKNEQGARETQYF. In DNA, the CDR3 is TGTGCCAGTAGTAAAAACGAGCAGGGGGCTCGGGAGACCCAGTACTTC. The V call is TRBV19, the J call TRBJ2-5; 8 bases map to TRBD1. This CDR3 contains 16 residues. V lost 4 bases and J lost 5; bases outside the gene matches: 12. Germline V gene data show CDR1 as LNHDA and CDR2 as SQIVND (reference sequence). The complete variable domain, with remaining parts taken from reference TRBV19 and TRBJ2-5, reads DGGITQSPKYLFRKEGQNVTLSCEQNLNHDAMYWYRQDPGQGLRLIYYSQIVNDFQKGDIAEGYSVSREKKESFPLTVTSAQKNPTAFYLCASSKNEQGARETQYFGPGTRLLVL.

With respect to this clone: In the same sample, other DNA sequences code for this CDR3. V gene TRBV2 combines with J gene TRBJ1-3; 9 positions agree with TRBD1. The CDR3 consists of 14 residues. Germline trimming cut 6 bases from V and 4 bases from J; bases unmatched to any gene: 4. Germline CDR1 and CDR2: SNHLY and FYNNEI. CDR3 amino acids: CASSGQGSGNTIYF. CDR3 in DNA: TGTGCCAGCAGCGGACAGGGGAGCGGAAACACCATATATTTT.

The chain couples TRBV10-3 to TRBJ1-5, with D unresolved. The germline CDR1 and CDR2 sequences are ENHRY and SYGVKD. The V and J ends lost 3 bases and 4 bases respectively, with 4 bases between them. The CDR3 covers 12 residues. The CDR3 DNA follows: TGTGCCATCAGTGACTTTAATCAGCCCCAGCATTTT. The encoded protein is CAISDFNQPQHF.

This clone appeared once. The chain carries TRBV11-1 and TRBJ1-2; perhaps TRBD1 as D (6 bases). The germline V gene encodes CDR1 SGHAT and CDR2 FQDESV (reference sequence). Trimming left V 2 bases short and J 4 bases short, with 14 bases between. The CDR3 spans 15 residues. CDR3 coding DNA: TGTGCCAGCAGCTTAAGACCGGACAGTTCCTATGGCTACACCTTC. Encoded protein: CASSLRPDSSYGYTF.

V gene TRBV19 combines with J gene TRBJ1-1, with 8 bases lining up with TRBD1. This CDR3 is built from 12 residues. V was clipped by 4 bases and J by 9 bases; unmatched bases: 4. CDR1 is LNHDA, CDR2 SQIVND, per germline (reference sequence). The DNA of the CDR3 is TGTGCCAGTAGTACTCGGGACAGGAAAGCTTTCTTT. It translates to CASSTRDRKAFF.

The rearrangement joins TRBV3-1 (or the pseudogene TRBV3-2) to TRBJ1-1; D possibly corresponds to TRBD1 (5 bases). The V end lost 1 base, the J end lost 6 bases, and 21 bases lay between the germline ends. This CDR3 spans 17 amino acids. Looked up from germline, CDR1 is LGHDT and CDR2 is YNNKEL (reference sequence). CDR3 loop: CASSQVGGSDLLAEAFF. CDR3 DNA sequence: TGTGCCAGCAGCCAAGTCGGGGGAAGCGACTTATTGGCTGAAGCTTTCTTT.

This rearrangement joins TRBV7-2 to TRBJ1-2, with 7 bases matching TRBD1. Trimming took 5 bases from V and 5 from J; bases not matched to a gene: 8. The CDR3 consists of 14 residues. Germline values: CDR1 SGHTA, CDR2 FQGNSA. CDR3 DNA: TGTGCCAGCAGCGGCAAGGGGGCGCTGTATGGCTACACCTTC. It codes for CASSGKGALYGYTF.

The gene calls are TRBV11-2 and TRBJ2-1; TRBD2 aligns across 10 bases. After removal of 6 bases from V and 7 bases from J, the junction contained 6 bases not matched to a gene. Germline V lookup: CDR1 SGHAT, CDR2 FQNNGV. The CDR3 runs 14 residues. This CDR3 is CASRSGRAFNEQFF. CDR3 coding DNA: TGTGCCAGCAGAAGCGGGAGGGCCTTTAATGAGCAGTTCTTC.

This clone was seen just once. The rearrangement uses TRBV4-1 and TRBJ2-2; perhaps TRBD2 as D (6 bases). V was shortened by 1 base and J by 1 base, with 7 bases between the two germline ends. CDR1 is MGHRA, CDR2 YSYEKL, per germline. The CDR3 totals 15 residues. This CDR3 reads CASSQVGRNTGELFF. The CDR3 nucleotides read TGCGCCAGCAGCCAAGTCGGGAGGAACACCGGGGAGCTGTTTTTT.

This clone appeared a single time. CDR3 nucleotides: TGTGCCAGCACTATACAGGGGGCGGCCAATGAGCAGTTCTTC. It specifies CASTIQGAANEQFF. The chain employs TRBV2 and TRBJ2-1, with 9 bases fitting TRBD1. The V gene end was trimmed by 7 bases and the J gene end by 6 bases; junction bases not matched to a gene: 7. Germline V CDR1 and CDR2: SNHLY, FYNNEI. CDR3 length: 14 residues.

This chain uses TRBV7-9 with TRBJ2-6; D remains unclear. Per germline, CDR1 SEHNR and CDR2 FQNEAQ (reference sequence). V was clipped by 8 bases and J by 0 bases, with 5 bases between them. The CDR3 consists of 13 residues. CDR3 sequence (DNA): TGTGCCAGCTTGAGCTCTGGGGCCAACGTCCTGACTTTC. Its translation is CASLSSGANVLTF.

The sample holds a few counts of this clone. This chain connects TRBV5-5 to TRBJ1-3; TRBD1 agrees at 8 bases. J lost 5 bases, V lost 2 bases, and 3 bases had no gene match. The CDR3 consists of 14 residues. Germline CDR1 is SGHKS and CDR2 is YYEKEE (reference sequence). CDR3 residues: CASSLDRGRNTIYF. The CDR3 nucleotides read TGTGCCAGCAGCTTAGACAGGGGCCGAAACACCATATATTTT.

The V and J genes are TRBV6-1 and TRBJ2-3; D unresolved. The V gene's germline CDR1 is MNHNS and CDR2 SASEGT. The CDR3 sequence is 15 residues long. Trimming pared 3 bases from V and 1 base from J, leaving 11 bases between. The CDR3 loop reads CASSDRFQGTDTQYF. In DNA, the CDR3 is TGTGCCAGCAGTGATAGGTTTCAGGGCACAGATACGCAGTATTTT.

The genes are TRBV13 and TRBJ1-6, with D maybe TRBD1 (5 bases). The CDR3 consists of 14 residues. CDR1 PRHDT and CDR2 FYEKMQ come from the germline V gene (reference sequence). V lost 3 bases to trimming and J lost 5 bases, with 8 bases between them. CDR3 nucleotides: TGTGCCAGCAGCTTTGCAGGGAATAATTCACCCCTCCACTTT. Translating gives CASSFAGNNSPLHF. The full variable domain, completed using reference TRBV13 and TRBJ1-6, is AAGVIQSPRHLIKEKRETATLKCYPIPRHDTVYWYQQGPGQDPQFLISFYEKMQSDKGSIPDRFSAQQFSDYHSELNMSSLELGDSALYFCASSFAGNNSPLHFGNGTRLTVT.

The chain carries TRBV6-2 or TRBV6-3 and TRBJ2-1; possible D gene TRBD1, 5 bases. Trimming took off 4 bases at V and 5 bases at J, with 6 bases between the two ends. The germline CDR1 and CDR2 sequences are MNHEY and SVGEGT. This CDR3 spans 12 amino acids. CDR3 region: CASSLGDNEQFF. DNA of the CDR3: TGTGCCAGCAGTTTAGGGGACAATGAGCAGTTCTTC.

CDR3 sequence (DNA): TGTGCCAGCAGTTCCTCCCGGGAGCCCAATCAGCCCCAGCATTTT. It translates to CASSSSREPNQPQHF. The chain is built from TRBV6-5 and TRBJ1-5; D gene unclear. The ends were cut back, 4 bases at V and 3 bases at J, with 13 bases in the middle. CDR3 size: 15 residues. From germline, CDR1 is MNHEY and CDR2 SVGAGI.

The chain is built from TRBV24-1 and TRBJ2-3; D might be TRBD1 (5 bases). The CDR3 covers 20 residues. CDR1 is KGHDR and CDR2 is SFDVKD in the germline V gene. V was pared by 0 bases and J by 2 bases, with 23 bases between. CDR3 sequence reads: CATSDLAISETATFTDTQYF. The CDR3 DNA is TGTGCCACCAGTGATTTGGCGATCAGTGAGACAGCTACGTTCACAGATACGCAGTATTTT.

This clone has a handful of counts. The rearrangement links TRBV7-3 to TRBJ2-2; D call uncertain. V lost 3 bases, J lost 6 bases, and 8 bases lay in between. This CDR3 is built from 13 residues. Germline-derived CDR1 and CDR2 are SGHTA and FQGTGA. CDR3 loop: CASSLQVPGELFF. DNA of the CDR3: TGTGCCAGCAGCTTGCAGGTTCCCGGGGAGCTGTTTTTT.